The table lists the clone carrying this T cell receptor beta chain with a few counts. TCRdb's table, derived via immunoSEQ multiplex PCR, lists solely in-frame clones and lacks some. The repertoire includes 55,000 to 70,000 clones, approximately 80% of them detected once, and approximately 4.5% sits in the top ten. The V gene lost 0 bases and the J gene lost 0 bases, with 10 bases spanning the gap. Germline V gene data show CDR1 as SGHRS and CDR2 as YFSETQ. The CDR3 is made up of 16 amino acids. This sample stems from a study of early stage breast cancer tumors. The receptor was isolated from a person between 35 and 49 years old with breast cancer. This chain uses TRBV5-1 with TRBJ1-3; a possible D gene is TRBD1 (5 bases). Sequencing was done on a sample of blood. The CDR3 here is CASSLDGRGSGNTIYF. The CDR3 bases are TGCGCCAGCAGCTTGGATGGAAGGGGCTCTGGAAACACCATATATTTT.